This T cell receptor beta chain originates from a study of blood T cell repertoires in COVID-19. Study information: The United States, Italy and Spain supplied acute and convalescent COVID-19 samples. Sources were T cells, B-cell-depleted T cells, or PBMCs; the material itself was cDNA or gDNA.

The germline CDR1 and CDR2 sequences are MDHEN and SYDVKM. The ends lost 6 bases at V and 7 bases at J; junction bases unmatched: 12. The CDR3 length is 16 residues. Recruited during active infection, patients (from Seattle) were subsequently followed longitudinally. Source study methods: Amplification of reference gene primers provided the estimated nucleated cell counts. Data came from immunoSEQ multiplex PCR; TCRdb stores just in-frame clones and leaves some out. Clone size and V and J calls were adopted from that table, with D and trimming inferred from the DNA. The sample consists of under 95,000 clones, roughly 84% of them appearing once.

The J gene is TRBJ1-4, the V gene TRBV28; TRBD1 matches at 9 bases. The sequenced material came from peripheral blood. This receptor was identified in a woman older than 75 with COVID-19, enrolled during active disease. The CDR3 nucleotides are TGTGCCAGCAGCTATGGCTCGGGACAGGGTAGTGAAAAACTGTTTTTT. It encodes CASSYGSGQGSEKLFF. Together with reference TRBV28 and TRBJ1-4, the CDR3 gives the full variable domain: DVKVTQSSRYLVKRTGEKVFLECVQDMDHENMFWYRQDPGLGLRLIYFSYDVKMKEKGDIPEGYSVSREKKERFSLILESASTNQTSMYLCASSYGSGQGSEKLFFGSGTQLSVL.